The 7 T cell receptor beta chains reported below all come from one sample, sequenced in a study of T cell responses to AZD1222 COVID-19 vaccine. Sequencing used immunoSEQ multiplex PCR; TCRdb keeps in-frame clones, though not all of them. Among about 150,000 clones listed, 90% were seen once. The starting material was peripheral blood, obtained on day 0 of AZD1222 vaccination. The origin of the receptors is an adult in good health.

V and J are TRBV19 and TRBJ2-7; 9 positions agree with TRBD2. V lost 1 base, J lost 0 bases, and 4 bases stayed unmatched. CDR1 LNHDA and CDR2 SQIVND come from the germline V gene (reference sequence). The CDR3 contains 16 residues. CDR3 in amino acids: CASSIVASGISYEQYF. Here the CDR3 DNA reads TGTGCCAGTAGTATAGTCGCTAGCGGGATCTCCTACGAGCAGTACTTC.

The chain combines TRBV5-8 with TRBJ2-7, with 7 bases matching TRBD1. The V and J ends lost 4 bases and 2 bases, in that order; junction bases with no gene match: 9. The CDR3 loop spans 15 amino acids. CDR1 is SGHTS, CDR2 YDEGEE, per germline. CDR3 sequence reads: CASSALTGPTYEQYF. CDR3 nucleotide sequence: TGTGCCAGCAGCGCACTGACAGGGCCCACCTACGAGCAGTACTTC.

This chain joins TRBV30 and TRBJ2-1, with a possible D match to TRBD1 (6 bases). The germline gives CDR1 GTSNPN, CDR2 SVGIG (reference sequence). This CDR3 region has 13 residues. V was pared by 4 bases and J by 10 bases, with 17 bases between. CDR3: CAWTFTGFVEQFF. The CDR3 DNA reads as TGTGCCTGGACCTTTACAGGGTTTGTCGAGCAGTTCTTC.

The chain links TRBV11-2 to TRBJ2-2, with a possible D match to TRBD2 (6 bases). The CDR3 has 16 residues. Trimming took 4 bases from V and 7 from J, leaving 19 bases between them. Germline lookup yields CDR1 SGHAT and CDR2 FQNNGV. The CDR3 region has the DNA TGTGCCAGCAGCTCCGGGGGTCAGGATCTCCACGGGGAGCTGTTTTTT. Encoded protein: CASSSGGQDLHGELFF.

V is TRBV6-5 and J is TRBJ1-2; maybe TRBD1 (5 bases). Germline-derived CDR1 and CDR2 are MNHEY and SVGAGI. CDR3 length: 15 amino acids. Trimming pared 7 bases from V and 10 bases from J, leaving 25 bases between. CDR3 nucleotides: TGTGCCAGCACCATAAGAAGTCGGCAGGGTGTCTTCTACACCTTC. It is translated as CASTIRSRQGVFYTF.

CDR3 sequence (DNA): TGTGCCACCAGTCAACTAGCGGGAGAGCACGAGCAGTACTTC. Residues: CATSQLAGEHEQYF. The chain couples TRBV15 to TRBJ2-7, with 11 nucleotides matching TRBD2. CDR1 and CDR2 (germline): LNHNV, YYDKDF (reference sequence). CDR3 size: 14 residues. J lost 5 bases, V lost 6 bases, and 6 bases had no gene match.

V usage is TRBV4-3 and J usage is TRBJ1-2, with D perhaps TRBD1 (6 bases). Trimming shortened V by 1 base and J by 7 bases, and 16 bases separated the two germline ends. The CDR3 loop spans 15 amino acids. CDR1 and CDR2 from the germline V gene are LGHNA and YSLEER. CDR3 bases: TGCGCCAGCAGCCAAGCAGGGGTTTCGTCGTTTGGCTACACCTTC. Protein sequence: CASSQAGVSSFGYTF.